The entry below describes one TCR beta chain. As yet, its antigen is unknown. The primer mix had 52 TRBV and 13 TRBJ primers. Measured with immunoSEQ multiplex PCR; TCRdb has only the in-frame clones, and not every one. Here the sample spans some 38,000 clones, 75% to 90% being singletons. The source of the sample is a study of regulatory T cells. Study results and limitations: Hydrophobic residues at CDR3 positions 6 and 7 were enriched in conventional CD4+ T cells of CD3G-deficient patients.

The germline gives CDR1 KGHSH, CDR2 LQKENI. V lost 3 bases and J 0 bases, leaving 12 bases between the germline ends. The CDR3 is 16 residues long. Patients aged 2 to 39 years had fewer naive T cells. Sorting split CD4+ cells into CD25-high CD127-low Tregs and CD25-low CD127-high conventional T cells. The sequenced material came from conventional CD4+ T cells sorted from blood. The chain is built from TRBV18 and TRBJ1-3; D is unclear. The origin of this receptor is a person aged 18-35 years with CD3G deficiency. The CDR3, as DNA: TGTGCCAGCTCACCTCGGGCGGAGAGCTCTGGAAACACCATATATTTT. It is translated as CASSPRAESSGNTIYF.